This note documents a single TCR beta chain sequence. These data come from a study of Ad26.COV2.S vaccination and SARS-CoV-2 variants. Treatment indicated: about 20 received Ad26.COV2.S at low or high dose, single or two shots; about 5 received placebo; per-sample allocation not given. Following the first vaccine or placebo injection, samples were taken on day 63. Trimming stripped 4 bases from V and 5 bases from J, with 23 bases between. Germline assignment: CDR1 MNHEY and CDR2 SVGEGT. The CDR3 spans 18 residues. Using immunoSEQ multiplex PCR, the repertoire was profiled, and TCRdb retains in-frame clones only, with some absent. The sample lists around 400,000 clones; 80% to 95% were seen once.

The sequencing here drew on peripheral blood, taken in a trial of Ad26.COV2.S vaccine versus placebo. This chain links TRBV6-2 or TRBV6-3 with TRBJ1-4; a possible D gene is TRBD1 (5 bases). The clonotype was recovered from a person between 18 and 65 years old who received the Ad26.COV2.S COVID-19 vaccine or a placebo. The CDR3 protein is CASSFLTAPSAENEKLFF. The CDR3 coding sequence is TGTGCCAGCAGTTTCTTGACAGCTCCTTCCGCCGAGAATGAAAAACTGTTTTTT.